The source of this TCR beta chain is a study of blood T cell repertoires in COVID-19 (dated by TCRdb to the early 2020s). Looking at the study overall: The collaborator samples originated in the United States, Italy and Spain and spanned the acute and convalescent phases of COVID-19. Samples were obtained from the ongoing ImmuneRACE study (first 160 participants) and from about 1,300 subjects provided by 6 global collaborators. The repertoires were made available in a free public database intended to serve as a resource for research on the immune response to SARS-CoV-2. Sample metadata almost always included a de-identified subject ID, COVID-19 status, age in years and sex. Where available, HLA class I and class II types were taken from metadata supplied by the sample provider and were not determined by assay-based typing. The dataset comprised deeply sampled blood TCRbeta repertoires from subjects exposed to, actively infected with, or recovered from COVID-19. The material from the prospective study consisted of cDNA or gDNA derived from T cells, B-cell-depleted T cells, or PBMCs.

Looking up the germline V gene (reference sequence) yields CDR1 SEHNR and CDR2 FQNEAQ. The CDR3 sequence holds 17 residues, the cysteine and phenylalanine included. CDR3 DNA is the only sequence kept; it has 51 bases, read in frame from the first base. At the junction V is shortened by 4 bases and J by 3 bases; bases outside the gene matches: 6. Details on this clone: Its binding antigen is unknown. One base away there is no much larger clone; base qualities are not given.

TCRbeta CDR3 regions were amplified from genomic DNA by means of the immunoSEQ Assay, a bias-controlled multiplex PCR. The study's processing was this. Within the assay, amplification of reference gene primers was used to estimate how many nucleated cells each sample contained. To quantify the absolute abundance of each unique TCRbeta CDR3 rearrangement, sequence reads were collapsed and filtered. For each sample, productive Simpson clonality was calculated as the square root of Simpson's diversity index across productive rearrangements. Imported from immuneACCESS, the table was reduced by TCRdb to in-frame sequences with V and J called. These copies leave out some clones; in studies compared against another copy, an unresolved V gene accounts for under half, and the cause of the remainder is not known. That table supplies the V and J calls and clone size; D and trimming were determined from the DNA. In this sample the table shows some 100,000 clones, approximately 85% of which occur a single time. The ten largest make up under 7.5% of the sample.

General study outcomes and caveats: The amount of clinical and demographic metadata varied by source and participant and was provided uncurated.

Each collaborating institution followed its own protocols to collect whole blood in K2EDTA tubes. For TCRbeta analysis, collaborators shipped samples in one of three forms: frozen whole blood, isolated PBMCs, or DNA extracted from either of those sample types. Material for sequencing was peripheral blood. The chain is made from TRBV7-9 and TRBJ2-1; the central 13 bases match TRBD2. The TCR originated in a woman aged 60-70 years with acute or convalescent COVID-19. The base sequence is TGTGCCAGCAGCTGGGGACTAGCGGGGACATTCTACAATGAGCAGTTCTTC. Its amino acids are CASSWGLAGTFYNEQFF.